Shown below are 9 T cell receptor beta chains from a single sample sequenced in a study of cytomegalovirus exposure and HLA in healthy donors. The repertoire was sequenced with immunoSEQ multiplex PCR; TCRdb's copy has only in-frame clones and lacks some. The sample contains about 110,000 clones, around 85% of which appear only once. Sequences were obtained from PBMCs. These receptors were taken from a woman aged 18-29 years in good health and CMV-seronegative.

This rearrangement joins TRBV9 to TRBJ1-3; unclear D gene. This CDR3 has 15 amino acids. The V gene lost 4 bases and the J gene lost 2 bases, with 13 bases spanning the gap. Germline CDR1 reads SGDLS; CDR2 reads YYNGEE. The CDR3 spells CASSPSGRAGNTIYF. The CDR3 DNA is TGTGCCAGCAGCCCCAGCGGACGGGCTGGAAACACCATATATTTT.

V gene TRBV6-5 combines with J gene TRBJ1-6; TRBD1 agrees at 7 bases. The CDR3 is 14 residues long. With V trimmed by 7 bases and J by 10 bases, 10 bases remained unmatched. Per germline, CDR1 MNHEY and CDR2 SVGAGI. CDR3 amino acids: CASTQVGGGSPLHF. CDR3 nucleotide sequence: TGTGCCAGCACCCAGGTAGGGGGCGGATCACCCCTCCACTTT.

The V and J genes are TRBV18 and TRBJ2-1, with 9 bases aligning to TRBD1. V lost 4 bases, J lost 9 bases, and 7 bases stayed unmatched. The CDR3 sequence is 14 residues long. Germline values: CDR1 KGHSH, CDR2 LQKENI. CDR3: CASSLRTGVSEQFF. CDR3 DNA sequence: TGTGCCAGCTCACTCCGGACAGGGGTTAGTGAGCAGTTCTTC.

This clone was picked up one time. This sequence joins TRBV14 and TRBJ1-2, with 9 nucleotides matching TRBD1. V dropped 2 bases and J dropped 8; count of bases not matched to a gene: 9. Germline V gene lookup returns CDR1 SGHDN and CDR2 FVKESK. The CDR3 is 15 amino acids. The CDR3 loop reads CASSQLGTGTLGYTF. The CDR3 nucleotides are TGTGCCAGCAGCCAACTAGGGACAGGGACGTTAGGCTACACCTTC. The variable domain in full, with the rest retrieved from reference TRBV14 and TRBJ1-2, is EAGVTQFPSHSVIEKGQTVTLRCDPISGHDNLYWYRRVMGKEIKFLLHFVKESKQDESGMPNNRFLAERTGGTYSTLKVQPAELEDSGVYFCASSQLGTGTLGYTFGSGTRLTVV.

This clone appeared a few times. The chain combines TRBV6-1 with TRBJ2-3; the match to TRBD2 covers 9 bases. The CDR3 extends over 15 amino acids. V gave up 2 bases and J gave up 4 bases; unmatched junction bases: 4. Per the germline V gene, CDR1 is MNHNS and CDR2 is SASEGT. CDR3: CASSEKGGGADTQYF. CDR3 in DNA: TGTGCCAGCAGTGAAAAGGGCGGGGGGGCAGATACGCAGTATTTT.

The V and J genes are TRBV6-4 and TRBJ2-3; D ambiguous. This CDR3 contains 14 residues. The germline V gene encodes CDR1 MRHNA and CDR2 SNTAGT. V gave up 0 bases and J gave up 6 bases, with 10 bases separating them. CDR3 sequence reads: CASSDSMRVDTQYF. The CDR3 DNA is TGTGCCAGCAGTGACTCGATGCGCGTTGATACGCAGTATTTT.

V and J are TRBV19 and TRBJ2-3, with D perhaps matching TRBD2 (5 bases). Germline CDR1 reads LNHDA; CDR2 reads SQIVND (reference sequence). Trimming took 3 bases from V and 9 from J, leaving 10 bases between them. CDR3 length: 12 residues. The chain's CDR3 is CASSIPPSTQYF. CDR3 in DNA: TGTGCCAGTAGTATTCCCCCTAGCACGCAGTATTTT. Looking up the rest from reference TRBV19 and TRBJ2-3 gives the full variable domain: DGGITQSPKYLFRKEGQNVTLSCEQNLNHDAMYWYRQDPGQGLRLIYYSQIVNDFQKGDIAEGYSVSREKKESFPLTVTSAQKNPTAFYLCASSIPPSTQYFGPGTRLTVL.

The gene calls are TRBV7-6 and TRBJ2-2; possibly TRBD2 for D (6 bases). The V gene lost 4 bases and the J gene lost 5 bases, with 14 bases spanning the gap. Germline V gene lookup returns CDR1 SGHVS and CDR2 FNYEAQ. The CDR3 loop spans 15 amino acids. CDR3 residues: CASSWGVGGTGELFF. The CDR3 nucleotides read TGTGCCAGCAGCTGGGGGGTCGGGGGAACCGGGGAGCTGTTTTTT.

The J gene is TRBJ2-1, the V gene TRBV9; TRBD2 is a possible D gene (6 bases). Germline assignment: CDR1 SGDLS and CDR2 YYNGEE. CDR3 length equals 15 residues. V was clipped by 0 bases and J by 0 bases, with 7 bases between them. The CDR3 is CASSVDGGSYNEQFF. The CDR3 DNA reads TGTGCCAGCAGCGTAGACGGGGGCTCCTACAATGAGCAGTTCTTC.